This entry features one T cell receptor (beta chain) sequence. In the authors' workflow: For nucleated cells, counts were estimated from reference gene primer amplification. The method was immunoSEQ multiplex PCR; TCRdb's version includes in-frame clones alone and lacks a portion of them. That table furnishes V, J and clone size, whereas the DNA furnished D and trimming. Here the sample spans 100,000 to 120,000 clones, approximately 70% being singletons. The source of the sample is a study of blood T cell repertoires in COVID-19. Whole-study context: The samples span acute and convalescent COVID-19 from the United States, Italy and Spain. The analysed material was cDNA or gDNA that came from T cells, B-cell-depleted T cells, or PBMCs.

V shed 4 bases and J 5 bases; nucleotides not matched to a gene: 6. This CDR3 contains 15 residues. CDR1 and CDR2 from the germline V gene are KGHDR and SFDVKD. This sequence originates from a woman aged 55 to 70 with acute or convalescent COVID-19. The sequencing input was peripheral blood. The rearrangement links TRBV24-1 to TRBJ2-1; 8 nucleotides align to TRBD1. CDR3 residues: CATSEGTGPNNEQFF. The CDR3 DNA is TGTGCCACCAGTGAAGGGACAGGCCCCAACAATGAGCAGTTCTTC.